This entry lists 22 T cell receptor beta chains sequenced from one sample in a study of T cell responses to AZD1222 COVID-19 vaccine (dated by TCRdb to about 2021). In light of the paper, this sample's time point label describes: baseline before first vaccination. The library was produced with the immunoSEQ multiplex PCR assay. In TCRdb, the immuneACCESS table is reduced to in-frame sequences with V and J assigned. These tables do not hold every clone; where another copy was compared, an unresolved V gene accounts for under half, and the others remain unexplained. This sample holds 75,000 to 95,000 clones; about 85% were observed only once. The ten largest clones capture around an eighth of the sample. The specimen was peripheral blood, collected on day 0 of AZD1222 vaccination. Every receptor here comes from an adult in good health.

Here the CDR3 reads CAWSGGGEQYF. In nucleotides, the CDR3 is TGTGCCTGGAGTGGCGGGGGCGAGCAGTACTTC. This chain joins TRBV30 and TRBJ2-7, with 7 bases that match TRBD2. V lost 1 base and J lost 6; bases outside the gene matches: 0. Germline V gene data show CDR1 as GTSNPN and CDR2 as SVGIG (reference sequence). CDR3 size: 11 residues.

This chain joins TRBV27 and TRBJ1-4; possible D gene TRBD1, 6 bases. The V gene's germline CDR1 is MNHEY and CDR2 SMNVEV (reference sequence). The V end was cut by 6 bases, the J end by 6 bases, with 20 bases between. The CDR3 is 16 residues long. This CDR3 is CASSPAWQGQDEKLFF. The DNA of the CDR3 is TGTGCCAGCAGCCCAGCCTGGCAGGGGCAGGATGAAAAACTGTTTTTT.

CDR3 amino acids: CSAEGTSGDSDTQYF. The CDR3, as DNA: TGCAGCGCCGAGGGGACTAGCGGGGATTCAGATACGCAGTATTTT. The V gene is TRBV29-1, the J gene TRBJ2-3; 13 nucleotides align to TRBD2. The germline CDR1 and CDR2 sequences are SQVTM and ANQGSEA. V lost 7 bases, J lost 4 bases, and 8 bases stayed unmatched. The CDR3 totals 15 residues.

This rearrangement joins TRBV28 to TRBJ1-2, with D perhaps TRBD1 (6 bases). Germline CDR1 reads MDHEN; CDR2 reads SYDVKM. V was clipped by 5 bases and J by 5 bases, with 15 bases between them. The CDR3 has 14 amino acids. The CDR3, as DNA: TGTGCCAGCAGTCGGGACAATAGGGTTTATGGCTACACCTTC. Protein: CASSRDNRVYGYTF.

The J gene is TRBJ2-7, the V gene TRBV29-1; 8 bases match TRBD2. The V gene end was trimmed by 3 bases and the J gene end by 10 bases; junction bases not matched to a gene: 8. The CDR3 runs 12 residues. Germline V gene lookup returns CDR1 SQVTM and CDR2 ANQGSEA. CDR3 sequence: CSVDSGGGAQYF. Written as DNA, the CDR3 is TGCAGCGTTGATTCGGGAGGGGGGGCACAGTACTTC.

The chain links TRBV6-5 to TRBJ1-3, with unresolved D. The V gene's germline CDR1 is MNHEY and CDR2 SVGAGI. The length of the CDR3 is 14 residues. Trimming stripped 2 bases from V and 4 bases from J, with 9 bases between. The CDR3, as DNA: TGTGCCAGCAGTTACGGGGTTCTCGGAAACACCATATATTTT. It translates to CASSYGVLGNTIYF.

The chain combines TRBV11-1 with TRBJ1-1, with no clear D. V was shortened by 6 bases and J by 7 bases, with 15 bases between the two germline ends. The germline V gene encodes CDR1 SGHAT and CDR2 FQDESV (reference sequence). This CDR3 spans 13 amino acids. For the CDR3, the DNA is TGTGCCAGCAGTTTACCGGGATCCGATGAAGCTTTCTTT. Encoded protein: CASSLPGSDEAFF.

The CDR3 DNA reads TGTGCCAGTAGTCTAACTCCCCTAATCTATGGCTACACCTTC. Translation: CASSLTPLIYGYTF. The V gene is TRBV19, the J gene TRBJ1-2, with D unresolved. The V gene lost 5 bases and the J gene lost 4 bases, with 14 bases spanning the gap. The CDR3 is made up of 14 amino acids. CDR1 LNHDA and CDR2 SQIVND come from the germline V gene (reference sequence). Using reference TRBV19 and TRBJ1-2 for the parts outside the CDR3, the full variable domain is DGGITQSPKYLFRKEGQNVTLSCEQNLNHDAMYWYRQDPGQGLRLIYYSQIVNDFQKGDIAEGYSVSREKKESFPLTVTSAQKNPTAFYLCASSLTPLIYGYTFGSGTRLTVV.

The chain employs TRBV15 and TRBJ2-5; 10 bases agree with TRBD1. CDR1 is LNHNV and CDR2 is YYDKDF in the germline V gene (reference sequence). After removal of 8 bases from V and 3 bases from J, the junction contained 6 bases not matched to a gene. The CDR3 runs 14 residues. The CDR3 DNA sequence: TGTGCCACCTCCAGGGGGACAGGGGAAGAGACCCAGTACTTC. Encoded protein: CATSRGTGEETQYF.

V and J are TRBV25-1 and TRBJ1-6; the D gene is possibly TRBD1 (5 bases). This CDR3 has 14 amino acids. Germline lookup yields CDR1 MGHDK and CDR2 SYGVNS. With 6 bases removed from V and 8 bases from J, the gap between germline ends came to 14 bases. Here the CDR3 reads CASRSRGGYSPLHF. The CDR3, as DNA: TGTGCCAGCAGATCACGCGGGGGTTATTCACCCCTCCACTTT.

The chain has TRBV9 and TRBJ1-5, with TRBD1 identical over 7 bases. CDR3 size: 14 residues. J was trimmed by 3 bases and V by 4 bases; bases with no gene match: 4. The germline V gene has CDR1 SGDLS and CDR2 YYNGEE. The CDR3, as DNA: TGTGCCAGCAGCTCCGACAGGGCCAATCAGCCCCAGCATTTT. Translated: CASSSDRANQPQHF.

The J gene is TRBJ1-2, the V gene TRBV28; D is undetermined. Between the trimmed V and J ends, which lost 11 bases and 4 bases, there was a span of 11 bases. The germline gives CDR1 MDHEN, CDR2 SYDVKM. The CDR3 extends over 11 amino acids. CDR3 protein: CAGGGVYGYTF. CDR3 nucleotides: TGTGCCGGAGGAGGTGTCTATGGCTACACCTTC.

The gene calls are TRBV4-1 and TRBJ2-3, with D tentatively TRBD1 (6 bases). CDR1 is MGHRA and CDR2 is YSYEKL in the germline V gene. CDR3 length equals 13 residues. Trimming left V 6 bases short and J 5 bases short, with 12 bases between. Written as DNA, the CDR3 is TGCGCCAGCAGAAGCAACAGGGAAGATACGCAGTATTTT. Residues: CASRSNREDTQYF.

This chain uses TRBV11-3 with TRBJ1-4; D unclear. With 3 bases removed from V and 6 bases from J, the gap between germline ends came to 26 bases. The CDR3 is made up of 19 amino acids. CDR1 is SGHNT, CDR2 YENEEA, per germline. CDR3 sequence: CASSFKDHISTNLHEKLFF. The CDR3 DNA follows: TGTGCCAGCAGCTTCAAGGACCACATTTCTACCAACCTTCATGAAAAACTGTTTTTT.

This chain joins TRBV24-1 and TRBJ2-3; TRBD2 matches at 10 bases. Germline V gene sequence: CDR1 KGHDR, CDR2 SFDVKD. The CDR3 is made up of 18 amino acids. J gave up 3 bases and V 3 bases, and 11 bases lay outside the gene matches. This chain's CDR3 is CATSDRGKTSGWTDTQYF. CDR3 DNA: TGTGCCACCAGTGATCGGGGAAAGACTAGCGGGTGGACAGATACGCAGTATTTT.

The chain is built from TRBV30 and TRBJ1-4; maybe TRBD1 (5 bases). Trimming took off 2 bases at V and 8 bases at J, with 15 bases between the two ends. Looked up from germline, CDR1 is GTSNPN and CDR2 is SVGIG (reference sequence). CDR3 length: 14 residues. CDR3 region: CAWSRGLGDEKLFF. CDR3 coding DNA: TGTGCCTGGAGTCGAGGGCTTGGGGACGAAAAACTGTTTTTT.

In the case of this clone: This specimen includes other DNA sequences encoding the same CDR3. V is TRBV7-2 and J is TRBJ2-5; 7 bases line up with TRBD2. Per germline, CDR1 SGHTA and CDR2 FQGNSA. V was clipped by 2 bases and J by 1 base; unmatched bases: 1. This CDR3 contains 14 residues. The CDR3 nucleotides read TGTGCCAGCAGCTTAACGGGGGGCCAAGAGACCCAGTACTTC. It specifies CASSLTGGQETQYF.

The chain couples TRBV9 to TRBJ2-7, with D maybe TRBD1 (5 bases). Germline V gene sequence: CDR1 SGDLS, CDR2 YYNGEE. The CDR3 is 13 residues long. Between the trimmed V and J ends, which lost 4 bases and 5 bases, there was a span of 13 bases. The CDR3 bases are TGTGCCAGCAGCAGGACAATTGGAGACGAGCAGTACTTC. This encodes CASSRTIGDEQYF.

The V and J genes are TRBV5-8 and TRBJ1-1; the D is unclear. Germline V gives CDR1 SGHTS, CDR2 YDEGEE. Trimming pared 4 bases from V and 1 base from J, leaving 11 bases between. This CDR3 spans 14 amino acids. CDR3: CASSPTPANTEAFF. In DNA form, the CDR3 reads TGTGCCAGCAGCCCAACGCCCGCGAACACTGAAGCTTTCTTT.

The chain couples TRBV15 to TRBJ1-5, with 7 bases fitting TRBD1. The CDR3 has 18 residues. CDR1 LNHNV and CDR2 YYDKDF come from the germline V gene (reference sequence). Trimming at V came to 0 bases and at J to 0 bases, leaving 8 bases not matched to a gene. This CDR3 reads CATSRDMGQTTSNQPQHF. The CDR3 nucleotides are TGTGCCACCAGCAGAGATATGGGACAGACAACTAGCAATCAGCCCCAGCATTTT.

The chain carries TRBV2 and TRBJ1-6, with 7 bases matching TRBD1. CDR3 length: 14 residues. V shed 8 bases, J shed 5 bases, and the junction held 6 bases outside the gene matches. Per the germline V gene, CDR1 is SNHLY and CDR2 is FYNNEI. As DNA, the CDR3 is TGTGCCAGCCTGGACAGGAGAAATAATTCACCCCTCCACTTT. Amino acids: CASLDRRNNSPLHF.

This clone was observed once. The chain is built from TRBV7-2 and TRBJ1-6, with D possibly matching TRBD1 (6 bases). The germline CDR1 and CDR2 sequences are SGHTA and FQGNSA. Trimming removed 1 base at V and 8 bases at J, with 15 bases between. The CDR3 runs 16 residues. CDR3 protein: CASSLEVGRGYSPLHF. The CDR3 nucleotides are TGTGCCAGCAGCTTAGAGGTCGGCAGGGGCTATTCACCCCTCCACTTT.